The 15 T cell receptor beta chains listed next were all sequenced from one sample in a study of cytomegalovirus exposure and HLA in healthy donors (dated by TCRdb to 2017 to 2019). The library was generated by the immunoSEQ multiplex PCR assay. A mixture of 60 forward primers for TCR Vbeta segments and 13 reverse primers for TCR Jbeta segments was used in the multiplex PCR. TCRdb obtained this table from immuneACCESS and retained in-frame rearrangements with V and J assigned. These tables miss some clones; where compared with another copy, unresolved V genes account for less than half of the shortfall, and the remainder is unexplained. In all, the sample holds about 210,000 clones, and around 86% of those were seen once. The ten most abundant clones make up roughly a tenth of the sample. Sequences were obtained from PBMCs. The source is a woman between 45 and 65 years old in good health and CMV-seropositive.

The chain carries TRBV5-5 and TRBJ1-2; tentative D call: TRBD1 (5 bases). V lost 0 bases to trimming and J lost 13 bases, with 13 bases between them. Germline lookup yields CDR1 SGHKS and CDR2 YYEKEE (reference sequence). The CDR3 is 12 residues long. CDR3 in amino acids: CASSLDPAGPTF. The CDR3 DNA follows: TGTGCCAGCAGCTTGGACCCCGCGGGACCCACCTTC.

This rearrangement joins TRBV18 to TRBJ1-6; D gene unclear. Trimming shortened V by 2 bases and J by 6 bases, and 11 bases separated the two germline ends. This CDR3 comprises 15 residues. Germline lookup yields CDR1 KGHSH and CDR2 LQKENI. CDR3 sequence (DNA): TGTGCCAGCTCACCAAAAGGAAACAGTAATTCACCCCTCCACTTT. The encoded protein is CASSPKGNSNSPLHF.

This CDR3 reads CASRTTSGAPIYNEQFF. DNA of the CDR3: TGTGCCAGCAGGACGACTAGCGGGGCCCCAATTTACAATGAGCAGTTCTTC. The V and J genes are TRBV7-2 and TRBJ2-1; 11 bases match TRBD2. This CDR3 has 17 residues. The germline V gene encodes CDR1 SGHTA and CDR2 FQGNSA. The trim removed 6 bases at V and 4 bases at J, leaving 11 bases unmatched.

V is TRBV4-1 and J is TRBJ2-7; 7 bases are a match to TRBD1. The CDR3 runs 16 residues. V dropped 1 base and J dropped 0; count of bases not matched to a gene: 6. Germline V CDR1 and CDR2: MGHRA, YSYEKL. The CDR3 is CASSQVSTGSSYEQYF. In DNA, the CDR3 is TGCGCCAGCAGCCAAGTTTCGACAGGGAGCTCCTACGAGCAGTACTTC.

The genes are TRBV7-8 and TRBJ1-5; TRBD1 is a possible D gene (5 bases). Germline CDR1 reads SGHVS; CDR2 reads FQNEAQ. The CDR3 extends over 15 amino acids. V dropped 2 bases and J dropped 4 bases, with 12 bases sitting between them. The CDR3 nucleotides read TGTGCCAGCAGCTTATTCAGGGCAGAGAATCAGCCCCAGCATTTT. Amino acid sequence: CASSLFRAENQPQHF.

This chain connects TRBV6-1 to TRBJ2-3; TRBD2 matches 9 bases. The CDR3 has 15 residues. Germline CDR1 reads MNHNS; CDR2 reads SASEGT. V was clipped by 3 bases and J by 4 bases; unmatched bases: 5. The CDR3 nucleotides read TGTGCCAGCAGTGAGGGGCGGGGGGGTTCAGATACGCAGTATTTT. It encodes CASSEGRGGSDTQYF.

The genes are TRBV5-1 and TRBJ1-2, with TRBD1 as a possible D gene (5 bases). Germline V CDR1 and CDR2: SGHRS, YFSETQ. With 6 bases removed from V and 4 bases from J, the gap between germline ends came to 16 bases. The CDR3 spans 14 residues. The CDR3 DNA reads as TGCGCCAGCAACATGGAGGACGGGGGCTATGGCTACACCTTC. This encodes CASNMEDGGYGYTF.

V is TRBV6-1 and J is TRBJ2-2; 7 positions agree with TRBD1. V was pared by 4 bases and J by 7 bases, with 9 bases of the junction left unmatched. CDR1 and CDR2 (germline): MNHNS, SASEGT. The CDR3 is 15 residues long. The CDR3: CASSGRGQPGGELFF. For the CDR3, the DNA is TGTGCCAGCAGTGGCCGGGGACAGCCGGGCGGGGAGCTGTTTTTT.

This chain connects TRBV5-4 to TRBJ1-2; TRBD1 is a possible D gene (5 bases). The CDR3 sequence is 12 residues long. V was pared by 1 base and J by 8 bases, with 9 bases between. Germline V lookup: CDR1 SGHNT, CDR2 YYREEE (reference sequence). The CDR3 DNA reads TGTGCCAGCAGCTTGAGGGGAGGAGGCTACACCTTC. This translates into CASSLRGGGYTF.

The chain links TRBV28 to TRBJ1-2; TRBD1 might be the D (5 bases). This CDR3 comprises 15 residues. The germline V and J ends were trimmed by 3 bases and 8 bases, with 19 bases remaining between them. Germline V lookup: CDR1 MDHEN, CDR2 SYDVKM. The CDR3 sequence is CASSFPRDGGGGYTF. The CDR3 nucleotides read TGTGCCAGCAGTTTCCCCCGGGATGGGGGAGGGGGCTACACCTTC.

This chain links TRBV28 with TRBJ1-6, with 7 nucleotides matching TRBD1. Germline V gene data show CDR1 as MDHEN and CDR2 as SYDVKM. The CDR3 consists of 12 residues. V was clipped by 6 bases and J by 9 bases; unmatched bases: 2. The CDR3 sequence: CASRNRGSPLHF. The DNA of the CDR3 is TGTGCCAGCAGGAACAGGGGTTCACCCCTCCACTTT.

The rearrangement links TRBV5-1 to TRBJ2-5, with 10 bases matching TRBD2. The CDR3 consists of 15 residues. Germline-derived CDR1 and CDR2 are SGHRS and YFSETQ. The V and J ends lost 3 bases and 2 bases, in that order; junction bases with no gene match: 4. CDR3 sequence (DNA): TGCGCCAGCAGCTCTCCTAGCGGGGGACAAGAGACCCAGTACTTC. This gives the protein CASSSPSGGQETQYF.

The chain is built from TRBV19 and TRBJ2-7, with D possibly being TRBD2 (7 bases). The germline V gene encodes CDR1 LNHDA and CDR2 SQIVND (reference sequence). The ends were cut back, 3 bases at V and 3 bases at J, with 12 bases in the middle. CDR3 size: 14 residues. The CDR3 loop is CASSIGGRDYEQYF. In DNA form, the CDR3 reads TGTGCCAGTAGTATCGGGGGGCGCGACTACGAGCAGTACTTC.

The CDR3 DNA sequence: TGCGCCAGCAGCTTCCCGGGGAACACTGAAGCTTTCTTT. It codes for CASSFPGNTEAFF. The V and J genes are TRBV5-1 and TRBJ1-1; D unresolved. Germline CDR1 SGHRS, CDR2 YFSETQ. Trimming removed 2 bases from V and 1 base from J, with 6 bases in between. CDR3 length: 13 amino acids.

In its sample, this clone was seen a few times. The CDR3 sequence is CASSGARGNEQYF. CDR3 DNA sequence: TGTGCCAGCAGCGGCGCTAGGGGGAACGAGCAGTACTTC. The V and J genes are TRBV9 and TRBJ2-7, with a possible D match to TRBD1 (6 bases). The CDR3 totals 13 residues. Germline CDR1 is SGDLS and CDR2 is YYNGEE. V was pared by 3 bases and J by 5 bases, with 12 bases between. The entire variable domain, with the rest obtained from reference TRBV9 and TRBJ2-7, is as follows: DSGVTQTPKHLITATGQRVTLRCSPRSGDLSVYWYQQSLDQGLQFLIQYYNGEERAKGNILERFSAQQFPDLHSELNLSSLELGDSALYFCASSGARGNEQYFGPGTRLTVT.